A selection of T cell receptor beta chains follows, all from one sample in a study of CXCR3-negative and CXCR3-positive naive CD8 T cells. Using the 5' RACE reads, TCRdb records one entry per CDR3 protein without DNA. Recorded for this sample: under 70,000 distinct CDR3 sequences. The sequenced sample consisted of memory CD8+ T cells from blood. The receptors here all came from a human donor in good health. Some clones in this sample may be carry-over from other donors' samples. CDR3s include the opening cysteine and the closing phenylalanine or tryptophan.

v_gene	j_gene	CDR3aa
TRBV29-1	TRBJ2-2	CSVEGTATPNTGELFF
TRBV11-2	TRBJ2-7	CASSQRDGKYEQYF
TRBV10-3	TRBJ2-2	CAIPSGGASAGELFF
TRBV14	TRBJ2-7	CASSQDPGGRYEQYF
TRBV7-3	TRBJ2-7	CASSLNSGTIYEQYF
TRBV10-1	TRBJ1-6	CASKDRRDSSYNSPLHF
TRBV7-6	TRBJ2-3	CASSFQGWGRDTQYF
TRBV29-1	TRBJ2-1	CSAVSPSRTSGNNEQFF
TRBV29-1	TRBJ2-7	CSATPGTGVYEQYF
TRBV29-1	TRBJ1-1	CSVIGGSTEAFF
TRBV25-1	TRBJ1-2	CASSVLEGYGYTF
TRBV29-1	TRBJ2-3	CSDAKAGGLTDTQYF
TRBV4-3	TRBJ2-1	CASSRKSSALYNEQFF
TRBV7-9	TRBJ2-1	CASSLALGTNNEQFF
TRBV25-1	TRBJ2-2	CASSEIGSSTGELFF
TRBV7-8	TRBJ2-1	CASSLATGILSYNEQFF
TRBV5-1	TRBJ2-7	CASGGSIGFYEQYF
TRBV6-5	TRBJ2-2	CASSYAGDNTGELFF
TRBV29-1	TRBJ2-5	CSHPGGPLSGGTTQYF
TRBV20-1	TRBJ2-7	CSASDGSYEQYF
TRBV20-1	TRBJ2-1	CSARDVLGTYNEQFF
TRBV5-5	TRBJ1-1	CASSLAEEAFF
TRBV9	TRBJ2-3	CASSVDVRLGSTDTQYF
TRBV4-1	TRBJ2-7	CASSQVGGNEQYF
TRBV29-1	TRBJ2-2	CSAEDGVNTGELFF
TRBV12-3/TRBV12-4	TRBJ2-2	CASSLRPGTSGKANTGELFF
TRBV3-1	TRBJ2-7	CASSQGGISYEQYF
TRBV20-1	TRBJ1-5	CSARPTGTYSNQPQHF
TRBV29-1	TRBJ2-7	CSVEGGLAGGSYEQYF
TRBV27	TRBJ2-7	CASRHSYEQYF
TRBV29-1	TRBJ1-1	CSVEGSDGRTEAFF
TRBV6-2/TRBV6-3	TRBJ2-7	CASSGLTYLNEQYF
TRBV10-3	TRBJ2-7	CAIMSPDRNYEQYF
TRBV7-9	TRBJ2-3	CASSSLDRDLGTQYF
TRBV3-1	TRBJ2-7	CASSPVISYEQYF
TRBV20-1	TRBJ1-1	CSARGHVARFNTEAFF
TRBV29-1	TRBJ2-5	CSVFETGGLETQYF
TRBV2	TRBJ1-1	CASSEGPWSNTEAFF
TRBV7-9	TRBJ2-1	CASSSGTGEFF
TRBV20-1	TRBJ2-7	CSASIQGYEQYF
TRBV27	TRBJ2-5	CASSLGTEGTQYF
TRBV9	TRBJ2-2	CATGGEDTGELFF
TRBV6-5	TRBJ1-2	CASSYGEARYGYTF
TRBV12-3/TRBV12-4	TRBJ2-1	CASSLATSGGYEQFF
TRBV28	TRBJ2-5	CASSKTSGRSPRQETQYF
TRBV7-2	TRBJ2-7	CASSLLSVALADTYEQYF